One sample yielded the 6 T cell receptor beta chains listed below, sequenced in a study of blood T cell repertoires in COVID-19. The repertoire was sequenced with immunoSEQ multiplex PCR; TCRdb's copy has only in-frame clones and lacks some. The data hold 170,000 or so clones, with around nine tenths observed a single time. The source material was peripheral blood. The receptor source for this set is a woman between 65 and 79 years old with COVID-19, enrolled during active disease.

The chain combines TRBV11-1 with TRBJ1-6; D remains unclear. CDR3 size: 15 residues. Deletions cut 3 bases from V and 6 bases from J, with 12 bases between. Germline-derived CDR1 and CDR2 are SGHAT and FQDESV (reference sequence). The CDR3 region is CASSLSGGFNSPLHF. The CDR3 coding sequence is TGTGCCAGCAGCTTGAGTGGCGGGTTTAATTCACCCCTCCACTTT. The full variable domain, in which reference TRBV11-1 and TRBJ1-6 provide the parts outside the CDR3, is EAEVAQSPRYKITEKSQAVAFWCDPISGHATLYWYRQILGQGPELLVQFQDESVVDDSQLPKDRFSAERLKGVDSTLKIQPAELGDSAMYLCASSLSGGFNSPLHFGNGTRLTVT.

V is TRBV7-2 and J is TRBJ1-5; TRBD1 matches 10 bases. Germline values: CDR1 SGHTA, CDR2 FQGNSA. V gave up 5 bases and J gave up 6 bases; unmatched junction bases: 7. This CDR3 region has 15 residues. The CDR3 DNA reads as TGTGCCAGCAGCCGGGACAGGGGAAATTCTCAGCCCCAGCATTTT. Amino acid sequence: CASSRDRGNSQPQHF.

This sequence joins TRBV11-2 and TRBJ1-1; no definite D call. V gave up 6 bases and J gave up 6 bases, with 11 bases separating them. The germline gives CDR1 SGHAT, CDR2 FQNNGV. The CDR3 contains 12 residues. In nucleotides, the CDR3 is TGTGCCAGCAGATCGTCGGTGGCTGAAGCTTTCTTT. It encodes CASRSSVAEAFF.

V and J are TRBV7-9 and TRBJ1-4; D ambiguous. Trimming stripped 0 bases from V and 8 bases from J, with 16 bases between. There are 16 residues in the CDR3. Germline values: CDR1 SEHNR, CDR2 FQNEAQ (reference sequence). The CDR3 bases are TGTGCCAGCAGCTTAGCCTTTGGCACCACGGGGGAAAAACTGTTTTTT. Translation gives CASSLAFGTTGEKLFF. Drawing the rest from reference TRBV7-9 and TRBJ1-4, the complete variable domain is DTGVSQNPRHKITKRGQNVTFRCDPISEHNRLYWYRQTLGQGPEFLTYFQNEAQLEKSRLLSDRFSAERPKGSFSTLEIQRTEQGDSAMYLCASSLAFGTTGEKLFFGSGTQLSVL.

The rearrangement links TRBV3-1 (or the pseudogene TRBV3-2) to TRBJ2-5, with D maybe TRBD1 (6 bases). The CDR3 runs to 15 residues. The germline V gene has CDR1 LGHDT and CDR2 YNNKEL (reference sequence). Trimming removed 4 bases from V and 1 base from J, with 13 bases in between. The CDR3 reads CASSPGAIPQETQYF. As DNA, the CDR3 is TGTGCCAGCAGCCCAGGGGCTATCCCCCAAGAGACCCAGTACTTC.

The chain is built from TRBV3-1 (or the pseudogene TRBV3-2) and TRBJ2-2; TRBD1 aligns across 9 bases. There are 15 residues in the CDR3. J lost 6 bases, V lost 3 bases, and 5 bases had no gene match. Germline lookup yields CDR1 LGHDT and CDR2 YNNKEL (reference sequence). The CDR3 region has the DNA TGTGCCAGCAGCCATAGGACAGGGGTTTCCGGGGAGCTGTTTTTT. It translates to CASSHRTGVSGELFF.